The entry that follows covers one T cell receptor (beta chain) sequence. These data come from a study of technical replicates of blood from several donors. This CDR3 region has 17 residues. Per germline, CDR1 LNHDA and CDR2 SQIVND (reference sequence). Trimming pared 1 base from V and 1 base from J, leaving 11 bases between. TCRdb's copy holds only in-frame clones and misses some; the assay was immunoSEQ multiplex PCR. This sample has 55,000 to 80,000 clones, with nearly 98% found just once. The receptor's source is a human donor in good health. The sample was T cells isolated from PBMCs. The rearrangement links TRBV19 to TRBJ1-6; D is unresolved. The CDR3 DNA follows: TGTGCCAGTAGTATAGTATATGCGGAATCCTATAATTCACCCCTCCACTTT. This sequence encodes CASSIVYAESYNSPLHF.